This T cell receptor beta chain is from a study of blood T cell repertoires in COVID-19. Overall study: Specimens from acute and convalescent COVID-19 originated in the United States, Italy and Spain. In each case, the material was cDNA or gDNA derived from T cells, B-cell-depleted T cells, or PBMCs.

In the original analysis: It was from reference gene primer amplification that nucleated cell counts were estimated. Assay used: immunoSEQ multiplex PCR; TCRdb lists only in-frame clones, some missing. The DNA was the basis for D and trimming; V, J and clone size are from that table. Of about 170,000 clones in the sample, around four fifths were seen once. The CDR3 has 15 amino acids. CDR1 SNHLY and CDR2 FYNNEI come from the germline V gene. Trimming pared 2 bases from V and 8 bases from J, leaving 18 bases between. This clonotype originated in a woman older than 75 with acute or convalescent COVID-19. The rearrangement joins TRBV2 to TRBJ1-2; D gene uncertain. The specimen was peripheral blood. The CDR3 sequence: CASSETDFLPGGYTF. CDR3 DNA sequence: TGTGCCAGCAGTGAAACGGACTTCTTACCGGGGGGCTACACCTTC.